Shown below are 29 T cell receptor beta chains from a single sample sequenced in a study of control samples from healthy donors and cancer patients. Sequencing was performed with immunoSEQ multiplex PCR; in TCRdb, only in-frame clones are kept and a portion is missing. The data contain 150,000 to 200,000 clones, 90% of them singletons. The specimen sequenced was blood. These receptor sequences come from a woman aged 50 to 60 in good health.

This clone has a handful of counts. The rearrangement links TRBV5-6 to TRBJ2-5, with D tentatively TRBD2 (5 bases). CDR3 size: 14 residues. V lost 4 bases, J lost 2 bases, and 12 bases lay in between. Germline CDR1 is SGHDT and CDR2 is YYEEEE. CDR3 protein: CASSLPDWQETQYF. The CDR3 nucleotides are TGTGCCAGCAGCCTACCGGACTGGCAAGAGACCCAGTACTTC.

The table lists this clone with a few counts. The CDR3 DNA is TGTGCCAGCAGCTTACCCCGTCCACCCTACGAGCAGTACTTC. Protein sequence: CASSLPRPPYEQYF. The chain carries TRBV11-2 and TRBJ2-7; D unclear. The CDR3 runs to 14 residues. CDR1 is SGHAT and CDR2 is FQNNGV in the germline V gene. Trimming stripped 2 bases from V and 2 bases from J, with 10 bases between.

This clone was seen only once. The chain uses TRBV28 and TRBJ1-4; D unclear. Trimming cost V 2 bases and J 8 bases, with 9 bases left between them. CDR3 length: 13 residues. Per germline, CDR1 MDHEN and CDR2 SYDVKM. DNA for the CDR3: TGTGCCAGCAGTTTAAAGGTTTGGGAAAAACTGTTTTTT. The encoded protein is CASSLKVWEKLFF.

This sequence joins TRBV4-3 and TRBJ1-3; weak D call: TRBD1 (5 bases). Germline assignment: CDR1 LGHNA and CDR2 YSLEER. CDR3 length: 18 amino acids. Trimming removed 3 bases from V and 0 bases from J, with 18 bases in between. CDR3: CASSQAYGHLSSGNTIYF. The CDR3 DNA reads as TGCGCCAGCAGCCAGGCCTACGGACATTTGAGCTCTGGAAACACCATATATTTT.

This chain uses TRBV7-8 with TRBJ2-7, with 12 bases that match TRBD2. Germline V gene data show CDR1 as SGHVS and CDR2 as FQNEAQ. The trim removed 2 bases at V and 2 bases at J, leaving 4 bases unmatched. This CDR3 is built from 16 residues. CDR3 in amino acids: CASSLLAGGPTYEQYF. For the CDR3, the DNA is TGTGCCAGCAGCTTACTAGCGGGAGGGCCGACCTACGAGCAGTACTTC.

CDR3 sequence reads: CASSWSGGGTEAFF. The CDR3 nucleotides read TGCGCCAGCAGCTGGAGTGGGGGTGGCACTGAAGCTTTCTTT. The chain couples TRBV5-1 to TRBJ1-1, with D possibly being TRBD1 (5 bases). Trimming took off 3 bases at V and 4 bases at J, with 13 bases between the two ends. The CDR3 extends over 14 amino acids. Looked up from germline, CDR1 is SGHRS and CDR2 is YFSETQ.

This chain links TRBV7-9 with TRBJ2-7; D gene uncertain. Germline V gene sequence: CDR1 SEHNR, CDR2 FQNEAQ (reference sequence). CDR3 size: 13 residues. V was shortened by 3 bases and J by 3 bases, with 9 bases between the two germline ends. The CDR3 reads CASSFRTVYEQYF. The CDR3, as DNA: TGTGCCAGCAGCTTTCGAACAGTCTACGAGCAGTACTTC.

The chain links TRBV9 to TRBJ1-4, with TRBD1 as a possible D gene (6 bases). The CDR3 totals 14 residues. The germline V gene encodes CDR1 SGDLS and CDR2 YYNGEE. The V and J ends lost 2 bases and 8 bases respectively, with 13 bases between them. As DNA, the CDR3 is TGTGCCAGCAGCGTCCGGGGGGGCTGGGAAAAACTGTTTTTT. Translation: CASSVRGGWEKLFF.

This sequence joins TRBV19 and TRBJ2-7, with 7 positions matching TRBD1. The germline V gene encodes CDR1 LNHDA and CDR2 SQIVND (reference sequence). There are 15 residues in the CDR3. The junction had 8 bases not matched to a gene; V was cut back by 4 bases and J by 2 bases. The CDR3 loop reads CASSSPDRSPYEQYF. CDR3 nucleotides: TGTGCCAGTAGTAGTCCGGACAGGAGTCCCTACGAGCAGTACTTC.

The J gene is TRBJ1-5, the V gene TRBV28, with TRBD1 identical over 11 bases. Unmatched junction bases numbered 24, after V lost 5 bases and J lost 0 bases. Germline CDR1 is MDHEN and CDR2 is SYDVKM. This CDR3 is built from 23 residues. Written as DNA, the CDR3 is TGTGCCAGCAGTAACAGAACCGTAAAGCCGGGACAGGGGGGTGGTTATAGCAATCAGCCCCAGCATTTT. Amino acids: CASSNRTVKPGQGGGYSNQPQHF.

V is TRBV7-2 and J is TRBJ1-5, with D possibly being TRBD1 (6 bases). The CDR3 totals 18 residues. Trimming cost V 3 bases and J 0 bases, with 18 bases left between them. CDR1 SGHTA and CDR2 FQGNSA come from the germline V gene. CDR3: CASSFSGTNSYSNQPQHF. The CDR3 bases are TGTGCCAGCAGCTTTTCCGGGACAAATTCCTATAGCAATCAGCCCCAGCATTTT.

The chain links TRBV28 to TRBJ1-5; 8 nucleotides agree with TRBD1. This CDR3 comprises 15 residues. Germline lookup yields CDR1 MDHEN and CDR2 SYDVKM. After removal of 6 bases from V and 2 bases from J, the junction contained 6 bases not matched to a gene. This CDR3 reads CASSPGQAGNQPQHF. The CDR3 coding sequence is TGTGCCAGCAGCCCGGGACAGGCTGGCAATCAGCCCCAGCATTTT.

This chain links TRBV6-2 or TRBV6-3 with TRBJ2-3; 12 bases are shared with TRBD2. The junction had 6 bases not matched to a gene; V was cut back by 2 bases and J by 9 bases. CDR1 MNHEY and CDR2 SVGEGT come from the germline V gene. There are 15 residues in the CDR3. CDR3 sequence: CASSYDRTSGTTQYF. The DNA for the CDR3 is TGTGCCAGCAGTTACGATAGGACTAGCGGGACGACGCAGTATTTT.

The chain combines TRBV5-4 with TRBJ2-6; D might be TRBD1 (6 bases). Germline CDR1 is SGHNT and CDR2 is YYREEE (reference sequence). The CDR3 has 16 residues. Trimming stripped 2 bases from V and 4 bases from J, with 13 bases between. Here the CDR3 reads CASSLRSGVGANVLTF. The CDR3 DNA reads as TGTGCCAGCAGCTTAAGATCAGGGGTGGGGGCCAACGTCCTGACTTTC.

The chain joins TRBV18 to TRBJ1-1; D might be TRBD1 (6 bases). Trimming stripped 5 bases from V and 8 bases from J, with 12 bases between. CDR1 KGHSH and CDR2 LQKENI come from the germline V gene. The length of the CDR3 is 12 residues. The chain's CDR3 is CASSIDRWEAFF. The DNA of the CDR3 is TGTGCCAGCTCAATTGACAGGTGGGAAGCTTTCTTT.

V gene TRBV5-1 combines with J gene TRBJ1-2; the D gene is possibly TRBD1 (5 bases). The CDR3 is made up of 15 amino acids. From germline, CDR1 is SGHRS and CDR2 YFSETQ. Trimming stripped 6 bases from V and 5 bases from J, with 20 bases between. The CDR3 spells CASTFSPGLRYGYTF. DNA of the CDR3: TGCGCCAGCACCTTCAGCCCGGGACTCAGATATGGCTACACCTTC.

The chain carries TRBV6-5 and TRBJ2-7; 7 bases are shared with TRBD2. CDR3 length: 13 residues. Germline V lookup: CDR1 MNHEY, CDR2 SVGAGI. J lost 5 bases, V lost 0 bases, and 1 base had no gene match. The CDR3 sequence: CASSYSSGDEQYF. The CDR3 DNA sequence: TGTGCCAGCAGTTACTCGAGCGGGGACGAGCAGTACTTC.

J is TRBJ1-1 and V is TRBV9, with a tentative D call TRBD1 (5 bases). The length of the CDR3 is 12 residues. Germline V gives CDR1 SGDLS, CDR2 YYNGEE. The V end lost 7 bases, the J end lost 1 base, and 8 bases lay between the germline ends. DNA for the CDR3: TGTGCCAGCCGGGGGTGGAACACTGAAGCTTTCTTT. It translates to CASRGWNTEAFF.

The rearrangement uses TRBV9 and TRBJ1-5; D unresolved. The CDR3 covers 14 residues. The ends were cut back, 0 bases at V and 2 bases at J, with 6 bases in the middle. The germline V gene has CDR1 SGDLS and CDR2 YYNGEE. CDR3 amino acids: CASSVAAGNQPQHF. CDR3 DNA: TGTGCCAGCAGCGTAGCGGCAGGCAATCAGCCCCAGCATTTT.

This chain connects TRBV7-7 to TRBJ2-2, with D possibly TRBD2 on 6 matching bases. The length of the CDR3 is 16 residues. Germline V gives CDR1 SSHAT, CDR2 FNYEAQ (reference sequence). V was clipped by 5 bases and J by 4 bases, with 17 bases between them. For the CDR3, the DNA is TGTGCCAGCAGCCTACTAGCCGGGGGACCCACCGGGGAGCTGTTTTTT. Its protein is CASSLLAGGPTGELFF. The full variable domain, its missing parts supplied by reference TRBV7-7 and TRBJ2-2, is GAGVSQSPRYKVTKRGQDVTLRCDPISSHATLYWYQQALGQGPEFLTYFNYEAQPDKSGLPSDRFSAERPEGSISTLTIQRTEQRDSAMYRCASSLLAGGPTGELFFGEGSRLTVL.

The chain combines TRBV4-2 with TRBJ2-5; 7 bases align to TRBD2. The CDR3 is 19 residues long. From germline, CDR1 is LGHNA and CDR2 YNFKEQ. Trimming cost V 4 bases and J 2 bases; bases outside gene matches: 19. The CDR3 DNA reads TGTGCCAGCAGCCCCCGGGGGATAGGGGCCCTAGCGGAACAAGAGACCCAGTACTTC. It encodes CASSPRGIGALAEQETQYF.

Of note for this clone: Mismatch with germline at one junction end may stem from a read error. This chain joins TRBV7-7 and TRBJ2-1, with TRBD1 identical over 9 bases. Germline lookup yields CDR1 SSHAT and CDR2 FNYEAQ (reference sequence). The CDR3 is 15 residues long. The CDR3 sequence: CASSQGQGTYNEQFF. CDR3 sequence (DNA): TGTGCTAGCAGCCAGGGACAGGGCACCTACAATGAGCAGTTCTTC.

This clone appeared a single time. This chain uses TRBV6-5 with TRBJ1-1; TRBD1 matches 8 bases. The CDR3 has 14 amino acids. The junction had 9 bases not matched to a gene; V was cut back by 7 bases and J by 5 bases. Germline assignment: CDR1 MNHEY and CDR2 SVGAGI. The CDR3 region has the DNA TGTGCCAGCACACGGAACACAGGGGGTACTGAAGCTTTCTTT. Translation: CASTRNTGGTEAFF.

This clone was recorded a few times. Relative to the germline gene, one junction end is altered; a read error may explain this. The chain joins TRBV4-3 to TRBJ2-3, with 9 nucleotides matching TRBD2. Germline V gene data show CDR1 as LGHNA and CDR2 as YSLEER. The CDR3 is 15 residues long. The CDR3 spells CASSQGGTSIDTQYF. In nucleotides, the CDR3 is TGCGCCAGCAGCCAAGGCGGGACTAGCATAGATACGCAGTATTTT.

This clone has a single count. The chain recombines TRBV4-1 with TRBJ1-1; maybe TRBD1 (6 bases). V lost 5 bases, J lost 5 bases, and 12 bases lay in between. Germline CDR1 reads MGHRA; CDR2 reads YSYEKL. There are 13 residues in the CDR3. As DNA, the CDR3 is TGCGCCAGCAGCTACAGGGTAGGGACTGAAGCTTTCTTT. Residues: CASSYRVGTEAFF.

In DNA, the CDR3 is TGTGCCAGCAGTGCCGAGGTTAGGCGGTCGTTCGATGAGCAGTTCTTC. It is translated as CASSAEVRRSFDEQFF. The chain joins TRBV6-1 to TRBJ2-1; D gene unclear. CDR1 and CDR2 from the germline V gene are MNHNS and SASEGT. The CDR3 has 16 amino acids. V was pared by 4 bases and J by 8 bases, with 21 bases between.

The V call is TRBV3-1 (or the pseudogene TRBV3-2), the J call TRBJ2-7; 9 bases align to TRBD2. With V trimmed by 3 bases and J by 5 bases, 5 bases remained unmatched. This CDR3 is 14 amino acids long. Germline V gene data show CDR1 as LGHDT and CDR2 as YNNKEL (reference sequence). CDR3 DNA: TGTGCCAGCAGCCAGCGGGGGGGCCTCCACGAGCAGTACTTC. Protein: CASSQRGGLHEQYF.

The V gene is TRBV30, the J gene TRBJ2-3, with D hard to call. This CDR3 has 11 residues. The germline V gene has CDR1 GTSNPN and CDR2 SVGIG (reference sequence). Trimming shortened V by 2 bases and J by 0 bases, and 0 bases separated the two germline ends. Here the CDR3 reads CAWSSTDTQYF. As DNA, the CDR3 is TGTGCCTGGAGTAGCACAGATACGCAGTATTTT. Variable domain in full (rest from reference TRBV30 and TRBJ2-3): SQTIHQWPATLVQPVGSPLSLECTVEGTSNPNLYWYRQAAGRGLQLLFYSVGIGQISSEVPQNLSASRPQDRQFILSSKKLLLSDSGFYLCAWSSTDTQYFGPGTRLTVL.

The chain has TRBV20-1 and TRBJ1-2, with D perhaps TRBD1 (6 bases). The CDR3 spans 10 residues. The germline V and J ends were trimmed by 4 bases and 8 bases, with 8 bases remaining between them. Germline V gene lookup returns CDR1 DFQATT and CDR2 SNEGSKA (reference sequence). The CDR3, as DNA: TGCAGTGCTAACAGGGTCGGCTACACCTTC. Its translation: CSANRVGYTF.